This TCR beta chain was retrieved from a study of shared clonotypes between healthy human individuals. Study observations and caveats: What limited the represented genetic and exposure-history diversity was the small number of donors. Sampling used blood alone; tissue repertoires probably differ. It was the non-shared clonotypes that had lower generation probabilities than clonotypes shared by all four donors.

The protocol was immunoSEQ multiplex PCR, while the TCRdb copy is restricted to in-frame clones and leaves out a portion. This table has hundreds of thousands of clones, 60% to 80% appearing once. About this clone itself: Its antigen remains unidentified.

Germline V CDR1 and CDR2: SQVTM, ANQGSEA. The CDR3 has 15 residues. V trimming: 6 bases; J trimming: 3 bases; junction bases outside the gene matches: 10. The donors were all Caucasian adults (living in Nashville, Tennessee). V gene TRBV29-1 combines with J gene TRBJ2-1; 8 bases line up with TRBD2. The source material was memory CD4+ T cells sorted from blood. This sample's subset: CD45RA-negative fraction. This receptor was obtained from a woman in her 30s in good health. The CDR3 DNA sequence: TGCAGCGTACCATTGGGTAGCGGGATCTACAATGAGCAGTTCTTC. Translation gives CSVPLGSGIYNEQFF.